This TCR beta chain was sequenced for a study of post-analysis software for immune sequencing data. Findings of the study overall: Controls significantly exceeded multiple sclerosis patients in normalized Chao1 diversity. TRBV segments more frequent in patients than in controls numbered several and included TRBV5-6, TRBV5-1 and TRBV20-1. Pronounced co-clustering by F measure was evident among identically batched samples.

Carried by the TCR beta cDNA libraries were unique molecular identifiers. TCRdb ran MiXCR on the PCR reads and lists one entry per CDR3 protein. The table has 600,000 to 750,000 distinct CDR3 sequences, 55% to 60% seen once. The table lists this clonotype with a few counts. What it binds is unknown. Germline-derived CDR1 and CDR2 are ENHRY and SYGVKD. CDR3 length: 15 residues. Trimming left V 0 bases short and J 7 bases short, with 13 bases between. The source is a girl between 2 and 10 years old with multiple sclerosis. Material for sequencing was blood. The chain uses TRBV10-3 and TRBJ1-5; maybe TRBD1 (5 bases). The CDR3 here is CAISESGDRRQPQHF. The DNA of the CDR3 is TGTGCCATCAGTGAGTCGGGGGATAGGAGGCAGCCCCAGCATTTT.